One sample yielded the 5 T cell receptor beta chains listed below, sequenced in a study of human T cells and chemical hapten exposure (dated by TCRdb to the early 2020s). The label giving this sample's time point can be read as: pre-sensitization, week 0. Sample treatment or condition, as interpreted from the label and publication: therapeutic diphenylcyclopropenone sensitization with weekly scalp DPC. Libraries were constructed by RACE. Sequencing instrument: NextSeq 500. TCRdb redid the processing of the public reads, applying fastp at Q25 and MiXCR, and retained in-frame beta chains. Every entry covers one CDR3 protein and lists the most common genes and DNA from its rows. For this sample there are 150,000 to 200,000 distinct CDR3 sequences; around 30% appear just once. The ten most abundant clones make up about 2.7% of the sample. The sequenced sample was whole blood, obtained in connection with sensitization to the hapten diphenylcyclopropenone (DPC). These receptors all come from a woman under 40 with alopecia areata. Some clones in this sample may be carry-over from other donors' samples.

This clonotype has only a few counts. The chain couples TRBV7-2 to TRBJ1-1; D uncertain. CDR1 and CDR2 from the germline V gene are SGHTA and FQGNSA. The CDR3 length is 14 residues. The V end lost 5 bases, the J end lost 7 bases, and 17 bases lay between the germline ends. In nucleotides, the CDR3 is TGTGCCAGCAGCCGAACCGGGCCTGCATTTGAAGCTTTCTTT. Translation gives CASSRTGPAFEAFF.

This clonotype was seen a handful of times. The gene calls are TRBV20-1 and TRBJ2-7, with 9 nucleotides matching TRBD1. CDR3 length equals 13 residues. Unmatched junction bases numbered 8, after V lost 6 bases and J lost 5 bases. Germline CDR1 is DFQATT and CDR2 is SNEGSKA (reference sequence). CDR3 loop: CSAWDRDKNEQYF. The CDR3 nucleotides are TGCAGTGCCTGGGACAGGGATAAGAACGAGCAGTACTTC.

The chain employs TRBV6-5 and TRBJ2-7; D possibly corresponds to TRBD2 (7 bases). Looked up from germline, CDR1 is MNHEY and CDR2 is SVGAGI. The CDR3 extends over 15 amino acids. Trimming shortened V by 0 bases and J by 3 bases, and 12 bases separated the two germline ends. In DNA form, the CDR3 reads TGTGCCAGCAGTTACTCGGGGGGGGCCTACTACGAGCAGTACTTC. It yields the protein CASSYSGGAYYEQYF.

This clonotype was seen a handful of times. The V and J genes are TRBV7-9 and TRBJ2-3, with D tentatively TRBD2 (5 bases). This CDR3 contains 17 residues. Between the trimmed V and J ends, which lost 0 bases and 0 bases, there was a span of 13 bases. Germline V gives CDR1 SEHNR, CDR2 FQNEAQ (reference sequence). CDR3 loop: CASSLAPAGPSTDTQYF. CDR3 nucleotides: TGTGCCAGCAGCTTAGCGCCGGCGGGTCCTAGCACAGATACGCAGTATTTT.

This clonotype occurred a few times. The chain joins TRBV14 to TRBJ2-5; the D is unclear. Per germline, CDR1 SGHDN and CDR2 FVKESK. The V and J ends lost 0 bases and 7 bases respectively, with 9 bases between them. This CDR3 comprises 13 residues. Here the CDR3 DNA reads TGTGCCAGCAGCCAAGACAGGAAAGGGACCCAGTACTTC. Protein product: CASSQDRKGTQYF. Based on the CDR3 plus reference TRBV14 and TRBJ2-5, the full variable domain is EAGVTQFPSHSVIEKGQTVTLRCDPISGHDNLYWYRRVMGKEIKFLLHFVKESKQDESGMPNNRFLAERTGGTYSTLKVQPAELEDSGVYFCASSQDRKGTQYFGPGTRLLVL.